The 32 T cell receptor beta chains listed next were all sequenced from one sample in a study of blood T cells in healthy people across ages. A second about 6 to 12 cycle PCR used barcoded and J-beta primers. MiXCR was run by TCRdb on the 5' RACE reads, yielding one entry per CDR3 protein. The sample contains roughly 570,000 distinct CDR3 sequences, 27% of which appear only once. The sequencing sample was made of blood. The source is a woman in her 70s in good health.

This clonotype has just a few counts. V is TRBV3-1 and J is TRBJ1-1; no clear D. The germline gives CDR1 LGHDT, CDR2 YNNKEL (reference sequence). The CDR3 sequence is 14 residues long. Trimming pared 4 bases from V and 5 bases from J, leaving 14 bases between. DNA for the CDR3: TGTGCCAGCAGCCTAGGAGACGGGGATACTGAAGCTTTCTTT. Translating gives CASSLGDGDTEAFF.

The CDR3 loop reads CSAHAGTPTDYGYTF. For the CDR3, the DNA is TGCAGTGCTCATGCGGGGACACCTACGGACTATGGCTACACCTTC. J is TRBJ1-2 and V is TRBV20-1; D perhaps matches TRBD1 (6 bases). CDR3 length: 15 amino acids. The ends were cut back, 5 bases at V and 3 bases at J, with 19 bases in the middle. Germline V gives CDR1 DFQATT, CDR2 SNEGSKA (reference sequence).

The chain joins TRBV6-2 or TRBV6-3 to TRBJ1-5; 7 nucleotides align to TRBD1. CDR3 size: 15 residues. From germline, CDR1 is MNHEY and CDR2 SVGEGT. Trimming at V came to 6 bases and at J to 0 bases, leaving 5 bases not matched to a gene. This chain's CDR3 is CASSRDSVSNQPQHF. CDR3 bases: TGTGCCAGCAGCCGGGACAGTGTTAGCAATCAGCCCCAGCATTTT.

The gene calls are TRBV7-7 and TRBJ2-1; TRBD2 matches at 8 bases. From germline, CDR1 is SSHAT and CDR2 FNYEAQ (reference sequence). V shed 1 base, J shed 3 bases, and the junction held 2 bases outside the gene matches. The CDR3 is 15 residues long. In DNA form, the CDR3 reads TGTGCCAGCAGCTTAGGAGCGGGGGACTACAATGAGCAGTTCTTC. It yields the protein CASSLGAGDYNEQFF.

This clonotype occurred many times. The V and J genes are TRBV12-3 or TRBV12-4 and TRBJ2-5, with TRBD1 matching 8 bases. The V gene end was trimmed by 5 bases and the J gene end by 5 bases; junction bases not matched to a gene: 7. The CDR3 runs to 14 residues. CDR3 in DNA: TGTGCCAGCAGTGTTACAGGGGGAACGGAGACCCAGTACTTC. Protein sequence: CASSVTGGTETQYF.

This chain's CDR3 is CASISVGSSETQYF. The CDR3 nucleotides are TGTGCCAGCATATCCGTCGGTAGTAGCGAGACCCAGTACTTC. This sequence joins TRBV2 and TRBJ2-5; D is uncertain. The CDR3 runs 14 residues. Looked up from germline, CDR1 is SNHLY and CDR2 is FYNNEI. V was cut by 7 bases and J by 5 bases, with 17 bases left in between.

V and J are TRBV7-2 and TRBJ1-1; a possible D gene is TRBD1 (6 bases). In germline, CDR1 is SGHTA, CDR2 FQGNSA. The CDR3 runs to 12 residues. Between the trimmed V and J ends, which lost 5 bases and 11 bases, there was a span of 15 bases. The CDR3 reads CASSPGTSAAFF. CDR3 bases: TGTGCCAGCAGCCCAGGGACAAGCGCGGCTTTCTTT.

This clonotype was detected a few times. The rearrangement uses TRBV24-1 and TRBJ2-1; TRBD2 matches 8 bases. This CDR3 is built from 13 residues. V lost 10 bases and J lost 8; bases outside the gene matches: 9. CDR1 is KGHDR, CDR2 SFDVKD, per germline. The CDR3 sequence is CATANPGRDEQFF. DNA for the CDR3: TGTGCCACAGCTAACCCCGGGAGGGATGAGCAGTTCTTC.

In its sample, this clonotype was seen a few times. J is TRBJ1-2 and V is TRBV12-3 or TRBV12-4, with TRBD1 matching over 8 bases. There are 14 residues in the CDR3. V lost 5 bases and J lost 7; bases outside the gene matches: 9. CDR3 sequence: CASSKSGGLGGYTF. The CDR3 DNA sequence: TGTGCCAGCAGTAAATCAGGGGGCCTGGGTGGCTACACCTTC.

This clonotype was seen a few times. The chain carries TRBV9 and TRBJ2-6; 7 bases agree with TRBD1. After removal of 0 bases from V and 0 bases from J, the junction contained 9 bases not matched to a gene. The CDR3 spans 19 residues. The germline V gene encodes CDR1 SGDLS and CDR2 YYNGEE. The CDR3 region has the DNA TGTGCCAGCAGCGTAGAACATAGACAGGGAAGCTCTGGGGCCAACGTCCTGACTTTC. This translates into CASSVEHRQGSSGANVLTF.

This chain connects TRBV11-2 to TRBJ2-2; perhaps TRBD1 as D (6 bases). Germline-derived CDR1 and CDR2 are SGHAT and FQNNGV. V dropped 8 bases and J dropped 5 bases, with 18 bases sitting between them. The CDR3 is 15 residues long. The CDR3, as DNA: TGTGCCAGCGGCAAGGGACACTTAACGACCGGGGAGCTGTTTTTT. It is translated as CASGKGHLTTGELFF.

The chain combines TRBV6-6 with TRBJ1-1, with D unresolved. CDR1 is MNHNY, CDR2 SVGAGI, per germline (reference sequence). V lost 2 bases and J 10 bases, leaving 14 bases between the germline ends. The CDR3 is 13 residues long. This CDR3 is CASSYKDLVGAFF. The CDR3 bases are TGTGCCAGCAGTTACAAGGACCTGGTGGGAGCTTTCTTT.

The CDR3 loop reads CASRPGWGPGTPLHF. The CDR3 DNA follows: TGTGCCAGCAGACCCGGGTGGGGACCCGGGACACCCCTCCACTTT. The V and J genes are TRBV6-1 and TRBJ1-6; tentative D call: TRBD1 (5 bases). The CDR3 loop spans 15 amino acids. The V and J ends lost 6 bases and 11 bases respectively, with 20 bases between them. Germline CDR1 MNHNS, CDR2 SASEGT.

The chain joins TRBV4-3 to TRBJ1-2; 7 nucleotides align to TRBD1. Per the germline V gene, CDR1 is LGHNA and CDR2 is YSLEER. Unmatched junction bases numbered 3, after V lost 1 base and J lost 4 bases. The CDR3 consists of 14 residues. The CDR3 loop reads CASSQGGQLYGYTF. The CDR3 nucleotides are TGCGCCAGCAGCCAAGGGGGACAGCTCTATGGCTACACCTTC.

About this clonotype: This CDR3 fails to terminate in the conserved phenylalanine or tryptophan, so it likely reflects a read error. The V call is TRBV7-2, the J call TRBJ1-1; D gene unclear. Looked up from germline, CDR1 is SGHTA and CDR2 is FQGNSA. CDR3 length equals 12 residues. V dropped 2 bases and J dropped 3 bases, with 4 bases sitting between them. CDR3 in amino acids: CASSLRYTEAFL. CDR3 bases: TGTGCCAGCAGCTTACGGTACACTGAAGCTTTCCTT.

The chain couples TRBV5-1 to TRBJ2-3, with 8 bases matching TRBD2. The CDR3 has 15 amino acids. Germline V gene lookup returns CDR1 SGHRS and CDR2 YFSETQ. The ends lost 4 bases at V and 1 base at J; junction bases unmatched: 5. In DNA, the CDR3 is TGCGCCAGCAGCGCCGTTAGCGGGGGCACAGATACGCAGTATTTT. This translates into CASSAVSGGTDTQYF. Looking up the rest from reference TRBV5-1 and TRBJ2-3 gives the full variable domain: KAGVTQTPRYLIKTRGQQVTLSCSPISGHRSVSWYQQTPGQGLQFLFEYFSETQRNKGNFPGRFSGRQFSNSRSEMNVSTLELGDSALYLCASSAVSGGTDTQYFGPGTRLTVL.

This clonotype showed up just a few times. This chain uses TRBV20-1 with TRBJ2-1; 7 positions agree with TRBD1. Germline CDR1 DFQATT, CDR2 SNEGSKA (reference sequence). This CDR3 is built from 15 residues. V dropped 6 bases and J dropped 3; count of bases not matched to a gene: 11. CDR3 region: CSAPPPGQLYNEQFF. DNA of the CDR3: TGCAGTGCCCCTCCCCCGGGACAGCTCTACAATGAGCAGTTCTTC.

The V and J genes are TRBV6-5 and TRBJ2-1; 7 bases match TRBD1. In germline, CDR1 is MNHEY, CDR2 SVGAGI. J was trimmed by 4 bases and V by 0 bases; bases with no gene match: 6. The CDR3 has 16 amino acids. The CDR3 sequence is CASSYSDRPGYNEQFF. Here the CDR3 DNA reads TGTGCCAGCAGTTACTCGGACAGGCCGGGGTACAATGAGCAGTTCTTC.

This clonotype showed up just a few times. This rearrangement joins TRBV4-3 to TRBJ2-5; 7 nucleotides align to TRBD2. The J call may not be correct, given that the DNA end is closer to TRBJ2-7. The CDR3 extends over 15 amino acids. Per germline, CDR1 LGHNA and CDR2 YSLEER. CDR3 nucleotides: TGCGCCAGCAGCCAAGATTCGAGCGGGGAATACGAGCAGTACTTC. Amino acids: CASSQDSSGEYEQYF.

This chain connects TRBV20-1 to TRBJ2-6; tentatively, D is TRBD1 (5 bases). Per germline, CDR1 DFQATT and CDR2 SNEGSKA (reference sequence). V lost 4 bases and J lost 0, with 10 bases in between. The CDR3 runs to 15 residues. The CDR3 is CSATTGPSGANVLTF. The CDR3 DNA reads as TGCAGTGCTACAACAGGTCCCTCTGGGGCCAACGTCCTGACTTTC.

This clonotype was seen a few times. V is TRBV7-7 and J is TRBJ2-2; possibly TRBD2 for D (6 bases). The germline V gene encodes CDR1 SSHAT and CDR2 FNYEAQ (reference sequence). The CDR3 has 14 amino acids. Trimming shortened V by 5 bases and J by 6 bases, and 13 bases separated the two germline ends. The CDR3 loop is CASSQRPGAGELFF. Here the CDR3 DNA reads TGTGCCAGCAGCCAGCGACCGGGGGCCGGGGAGCTGTTTTTT.

This rearrangement joins TRBV6-5 to TRBJ1-2; D is ambiguous. The CDR3 runs 15 residues. V was pared by 10 bases and J by 4 bases, with 22 bases between. CDR1 is MNHEY, CDR2 SVGAGI, per germline. CDR3 residues: CATRWLHDKFYGYTF. The CDR3 DNA follows: TGTGCCACCCGCTGGTTACACGACAAATTCTATGGCTACACCTTC.

The rearrangement joins TRBV28 to TRBJ1-1, with D unclear. Germline CDR1 reads MDHEN; CDR2 reads SYDVKM. The CDR3 consists of 14 residues. V was shortened by 3 bases and J by 3 bases, with 11 bases between the two germline ends. This CDR3 is CASSLSPWDTEAFF. The CDR3 nucleotides are TGTGCCAGCAGTTTGAGCCCCTGGGACACTGAAGCTTTCTTT.

This clonotype was counted only a few times. The chain recombines TRBV4-1 with TRBJ2-1; TRBD2 aligns across 10 bases. Germline V gene sequence: CDR1 MGHRA, CDR2 YSYEKL. V lost 4 bases to trimming and J lost 7 bases; unmatched junction nucleotides: 4. This CDR3 is 14 amino acids long. In DNA form, the CDR3 reads TGCGCCAGCAGCCTTAGCGGGGGGCCTAATGAGCAGTTCTTC. Encoded protein: CASSLSGGPNEQFF.

CDR3 region: CSARALQGPNEKLFF. CDR3 bases: TGCAGTGCTAGAGCATTACAGGGCCCTAATGAAAAACTGTTTTTT. V usage is TRBV20-1 and J usage is TRBJ1-4, with TRBD1 as a possible D gene (6 bases). Per the germline V gene, CDR1 is DFQATT and CDR2 is SNEGSKA (reference sequence). The CDR3 length is 15 residues. V shed 1 base and J shed 3 bases, with 12 bases lying between them.

The chain recombines TRBV2 with TRBJ2-5; TRBD2 aligns across 9 bases. The V and J ends lost 6 bases and 11 bases, in that order; junction bases with no gene match: 10. CDR1 and CDR2 (germline): SNHLY, FYNNEI. This CDR3 contains 13 residues. CDR3 nucleotide sequence: TGTGCCAGCAGGGAGCGGGGGGCGAGTGAGCAGTACTTC. Encoded protein: CASRERGASEQYF. Full variable domain (remainder filled in from reference TRBV2 and TRBJ2-5): EPEVTQTPSHQVTQMGQEVILRCVPISNHLYFYWYRQILGQKVEFLVSFYNNEISEKSEIFDDQFSVERPDGSNFTLKIRSTKLEDSAMYFCASRERGASEQYFGPGTRLLVL.

CDR3 protein: CASSLGTSGNYEQYF. In nucleotides, the CDR3 is TGCGCCAGCAGCTTGGGGACTAGCGGCAACTACGAGCAGTACTTC. This rearrangement joins TRBV5-1 to TRBJ2-7, with 10 nucleotides matching TRBD2. The CDR3 is 15 amino acids. Trimming cost V 0 bases and J 3 bases; bases outside gene matches: 3. Germline V gene sequence: CDR1 SGHRS, CDR2 YFSETQ.

This clonotype was seen more than once but under ten times. The chain uses TRBV14 and TRBJ1-2; no definite D call. V lost 9 bases and J lost 5, with 7 bases in between. This CDR3 comprises 10 residues. Germline CDR1 and CDR2: SGHDN and FVKESK. DNA for the CDR3: TGTGCCAGTCCCCTATATGGCTACACCTTC. Protein: CASPLYGYTF.

The sample holds a few counts of this clonotype. V is TRBV18 and J is TRBJ2-5; no firm D call. Trimming left V 0 bases short and J 5 bases short, with 10 bases between. This CDR3 is 14 amino acids long. The germline CDR1 and CDR2 sequences are KGHSH and LQKENI. This chain's CDR3 is CASSPPGRVETQYF. CDR3 nucleotide sequence: TGTGCCAGCTCACCACCGGGCCGGGTTGAGACCCAGTACTTC.

In its sample, this clonotype was seen a few times. The chain employs TRBV20-1 and TRBJ1-4; TRBD1 is a possible D gene (6 bases). Looked up from germline, CDR1 is DFQATT and CDR2 is SNEGSKA (reference sequence). The CDR3 is 12 residues long. V was pared by 0 bases and J by 7 bases, with 6 bases between. The CDR3 reads CSARDRGEKLFF. The CDR3 coding sequence is TGCAGTGCTAGAGACAGGGGTGAAAAACTGTTTTTT.

This clonotype was recorded a few times. The chain is built from TRBV18 and TRBJ2-6, with TRBD1 matching over 8 bases. The length of the CDR3 is 18 residues. V lost 5 bases, J lost 6 bases, and 15 bases stayed unmatched. Germline CDR1 KGHSH, CDR2 LQKENI. Written as DNA, the CDR3 is TGTGCCAGCTCATCCCGGGGACAGGCCTTTGTAGAGGCCAACGTCCTGACTTTC. Translation gives CASSSRGQAFVEANVLTF.

This clonotype appeared a few times. The chain carries TRBV7-9 and TRBJ1-2; possibly TRBD1 for D (6 bases). The germline V gene encodes CDR1 SEHNR and CDR2 FQNEAQ (reference sequence). CDR3 length: 15 residues. V shed 6 bases and J shed 8 bases, with 22 bases lying between them. CDR3: CASRITTGGRGGYTF. The CDR3 nucleotides are TGTGCCAGCAGAATAACGACAGGCGGCCGGGGGGGCTACACCTTC.